This T cell receptor (beta chain) was sequenced during a study of blood T cell repertoires in COVID-19. Study overall: COVID-19 samples from acute and convalescent phases originated in the United States, Italy and Spain. From T cells, B-cell-depleted T cells, or PBMCs came the material, which was cDNA or gDNA.

The CDR3 is 18 residues long. The V end lost 3 bases, the J end lost 0 bases, and 16 bases lay between the germline ends. Germline lookup yields CDR1 SGDLS and CDR2 YYNGEE. This table comes from immunoSEQ multiplex PCR, and its TCRdb copy is limited to in-frame clones, with some not included. The table has 470,000 or so clones, 70% to 90% seen once. This TCR was recovered from a human donor in a cohort sampled during active COVID-19. The V call is TRBV9, the J call TRBJ1-6; possible D gene TRBD1, 5 bases. Sequenced: peripheral blood. The CDR3 protein is CASSGDSVVSSYNSPLHF. The CDR3 DNA reads TGTGCCAGCAGCGGCGACAGTGTAGTGAGCTCCTATAATTCACCCCTCCACTTT.